The rows below give T cell receptor beta chains drawn from one sample of a study of blood T cell repertoires in COVID-19. The protocol was immunoSEQ multiplex PCR, while the TCRdb copy is restricted to in-frame clones and leaves out a portion. The sample has 190,000 or so clones; approximately 85% are singletons. Sequencing used peripheral blood. The receptor set was obtained from a woman of 80 years or more with acute or convalescent COVID-19. CDR3s include the opening cysteine and the closing phenylalanine or tryptophan. A D gene is named only where the DNA matches it firmly. The size field is filled for only some rows; it gives once, few, many or a size class.

>TRBJ2-7|-|TRBV5-1|-
TGCGCCAGCAGCTTGACTTCCCCCTACGAGCAGTACTTC
CASSLTSPYEQYF
>TRBJ2-2|-|TRBV5-1|-
TGCGCCAGCAGCCTGGGAGGAGGCAGACTCATGGGGGAGCTGTTTTTT
CASSLGGGRLMGELFF
>TRBJ2-2|TRBD2|TRBV19|-
TGTGCCAGTAAGACTAGCGGGAGGGCCAGCACCGGGGAGCTGTTTTTT
CASKTSGRASTGELFF
>TRBJ1-2|-|TRBV27|-
TGTGCCAGCAGTTTATTTACAGGGAACCTTTATGGCTACACCTTC
CASSLFTGNLYGYTF
>TRBJ1-2|-|TRBV5-1|-
TGCGCCAGCAGCTTGGGGCAGAATGGCTACACCTTC
CASSLGQNGYTF
>TRBJ1-1|-|TRBV6-2/TRBV6-3|few
TGTGCCAGCAGTAAAAGGGGTAATGAAGCTTTCTTT
CASSKRGNEAFF
>TRBJ1-3|-|TRBV4-3|few
TGCGCCAGCAGCCAGAAGACAGCAAGGGCTGGAAACACCATATATTTT
CASSQKTARAGNTIYF
>TRBJ1-4|-|TRBV19|-
TGTGCCAGTAGTATGCAGAGGGGAGGAAATGAAAAACTGTTTTTT
CASSMQRGGNEKLFF
>TRBJ1-5|-|TRBV7-2|once
TGTGCCAGCAGCTCAAGGACAGTTCAGCCCCAGCATTTT
CASSSRTVQPQHF
>TRBJ1-6|-|TRBV6-5|-
TGTGCCAGCACCCAGGGAGGGGGTAGGGATTCACCCCTCCACTTT
CASTQGGGRDSPLHF
>TRBJ2-7|-|TRBV18|-
TGTGCCAGCTCACCACCGAACGGGTACGAGCAGTACTTC
CASSPPNGYEQYF
>TRBJ1-1|TRBD1|TRBV6-5|-
TGTGCCAGCAGGAGACAGGGTGGGACTGAAGCTTTCTTT
CASRRQGGTEAFF
>TRBJ1-1|-|TRBV20-1|few
TGCAGTGCTAGTTTGGGCGGGGGGACTGAAGCTTTCTTT
CSASLGGGTEAFF
>TRBJ2-1|TRBD2|TRBV2|-
TGTGCCAGCAGTGAAAGGGCTAGCGGGGGCAATGAGCAGTTCTTC
CASSERASGGNEQFF
>TRBJ2-7|-|TRBV6-5|-
TGTGCCAGCAGTTACTCGATTAGGACTCACTCCTACGAGCAGTACTTC
CASSYSIRTHSYEQYF
>TRBJ2-1|-|TRBV3-1/TRBV3-2|-
TGTGCCAGCAGCCCGAACAGAGGTTGGGAGGAGCAGTTCTTC
CASSPNRGWEEQFF
>TRBJ1-5|TRBD1|TRBV28|once
TGTGCCAGCAGTTCCCGGGACAGGGGGCCCAATCAGCCCCAGCATTTT
CASSSRDRGPNQPQHF
>TRBJ1-3|TRBD1|TRBV4-1|few
TGCGCCAGCAGCCAACGTACCCCGGGACAGGGAGTATTAGCTGGAAACACCATATATTTT
CASSQRTPGQGVLAGNTIYF
>TRBJ1-4|-|TRBV2|once
TGTGCCAGTTCCCCTGTCAGGAGGAATGAAAAACTGTTTTTT
CASSPVRRNEKLFF
>TRBJ1-1|-|TRBV6-5|-
TGTGCCAGCAGTTACTCGGCAGGGCAGGGAACTGAAGCTTTCTTT
CASSYSAGQGTEAFF
>TRBJ1-3|-|TRBV2|-
TGTGCCTCTAAACGGGGGGGAGCCGGAAACACCATATATTTT
CASKRGGAGNTIYF
>TRBJ2-7|TRBD1|TRBV10-1|few
TGCGCCAGCAGCTCCAGACGGACAGGGGCCTACGAGCAGTACTTC
CASSSRRTGAYEQYF
>TRBJ1-1|TRBD1|TRBV6-5|-
TGTGCCAGCATTTCCGGGACAGGGGACACTGAAGCTTTCTTT
CASISGTGDTEAFF
>TRBJ1-2|-|TRBV7-2|-
TGTGCCAGCAGCTATAACAGGAGATCCTATGGCTACACCTTC
CASSYNRRSYGYTF
>TRBJ2-1|TRBD2|TRBV7-9|few
TGTGCCAGCAGCCAAAGGACTAGCGGGCCTTACAATGAGCAGTTCTTC
CASSQRTSGPYNEQFF
>TRBJ1-1|-|TRBV5-4|-
TGTGCCAGCACCCGGGACAATCTGAACACTGAAGCTTTCTTT
CASTRDNLNTEAFF
>TRBJ2-3|TRBD1|TRBV18|-
TGTGCCAGCTCACCAAAACCCGGGACAGGGGCCTCTCCCACAGATACGCAGTATTTT
CASSPKPGTGASPTDTQYF
>TRBJ1-1|TRBD1|TRBV6-4|-
TGTGCCAGCAGTGACTCCAGGGGGACTGAAGCTTTCTTT
CASSDSRGTEAFF
>TRBJ2-2|-|TRBV7-2|few
TGTGCCAGCAGCTTAGTAGGACGGACTGCCGCCACCGGGGAGCTGTTTTTT
CASSLVGRTAATGELFF
>TRBJ1-2|TRBD1|TRBV7-8|-
TGTGCCAGCAGCTCCGGACAGGGAGGGAACTATGGCTACACCTTC
CASSSGQGGNYGYTF
>TRBJ1-6|TRBD1|TRBV10-3|-
TGTGCCATCAGTGGAGGACAGGGAGGCTCACCCCTCCACTTT
CAISGGQGGSPLHF
>TRBJ2-1|-|TRBV5-1|-
TGCGCCAGCAGCTTGATGGGGCTCTCCTACAATGAGCAGTTCTTC
CASSLMGLSYNEQFF
>TRBJ1-1|TRBD1|TRBV29-1|-
TGCAGCGCCGGACAGGGGCACCGCACTGAAGCTTTCTTT
CSAGQGHRTEAFF
>TRBJ2-3|TRBD1|TRBV4-2|few
TGTGCCAGCAGCTTTTGGGGGACAGGCACAGATACGCAGTATTTT
CASSFWGTGTDTQYF
>TRBJ2-7|TRBD1|TRBV6-5|many
TGTGCCAGCAGCAAATCAACAGGGGGCCACGAGCAGTACTTC
CASSKSTGGHEQYF
>TRBJ2-7|TRBD1|TRBV19|-
TGTGCCAGTAGTATTCAGGGGGCGTACGAGCAGTACTTC
CASSIQGAYEQYF
>TRBJ2-7|TRBD1|TRBV11-2|-
TGTGCCAGCAGCTTAGCGGGACAGGGATTCCACGAGCAGTACTTC
CASSLAGQGFHEQYF
>TRBJ2-6|TRBD2|TRBV25-1|-
TGTGCCAGCAGCCCGGGACTACCCTCCTCTGGGGCCAACGTCCTGACTTTC
CASSPGLPSSGANVLTF
>TRBJ1-2|-|TRBV4-1|-
TGCGCCAGCAGCCAAGGGCAGGGGCGGAGTGGCTACACCTTC
CASSQGQGRSGYTF
>TRBJ2-7|-|TRBV7-9|-
TGTGCCAGCAGTGCCTGGGGCGGTTCTGTTGACGAGCAGTACTTC
CASSAWGGSVDEQYF
>TRBJ1-1|TRBD1|TRBV19|-
TGTGCCAGTAGATCGGGACAGATGAACACTGAAGCTTTCTTT
CASRSGQMNTEAFF